The rows below give T cell receptor beta chains drawn from one sample of a study of identical twins. TCRdb reprocessed the 5' RACE reads with MiXCR, giving one entry per CDR3 protein. This sample has roughly 1.6 million distinct CDR3 sequences, with under 35% found just once. The sample was cord blood. These receptors were taken from a newborn girl in good health. CDR3s leave out the opening cysteine and the closing phenylalanine or tryptophan. A D gene is named only where the DNA matches it firmly.

j_call v_call d_call cdr3_aa
TRBJ2-1 TRBV10-3 NA AISEMTDRYEQF
TRBJ2-7 TRBV29-1 NA SVEDGESNEQY
TRBJ2-1 TRBV9 TRBD2 ASSVERRGGEWYNEQF
TRBJ2-7 TRBV4-1 NA ASSQVAVNEQY
TRBJ2-7 TRBV6-1 NA ASSELQYSPYEQY
TRBJ2-7 TRBV5-1 NA ASSPTTTPLFYEQY
TRBJ1-1 TRBV7-9 NA ASTKTDTEAF
TRBJ2-3 TRBV12-5 TRBD1 ASGLGQGADTQY
TRBJ2-4 TRBV19 TRBD2 ASSIYGTSGKLAKNIQY
TRBJ2-7 TRBV4-1 TRBD2 ASSQETSGGYEQY
TRBJ1-2 TRBV5-1 NA ASSSDVYGYT
TRBJ1-1 TRBV10-1 NA ASRRTGRMNTEAF
TRBJ2-7 TRBV20-1 TRBD1 SARSQGVEQY
TRBJ2-3 TRBV27 TRBD1 ASRKRPGQLTDTQY
TRBJ1-2 TRBV6-6 NA ASSYGLFVVGYT
TRBJ1-2 TRBV20-1 TRBD1 SAADRGRNHGYT
TRBJ1-2 TRBV20-1 NA SAPDPVNYGYT
TRBJ2-2 TRBV5-1 TRBD2 ASSSGLAGVELF